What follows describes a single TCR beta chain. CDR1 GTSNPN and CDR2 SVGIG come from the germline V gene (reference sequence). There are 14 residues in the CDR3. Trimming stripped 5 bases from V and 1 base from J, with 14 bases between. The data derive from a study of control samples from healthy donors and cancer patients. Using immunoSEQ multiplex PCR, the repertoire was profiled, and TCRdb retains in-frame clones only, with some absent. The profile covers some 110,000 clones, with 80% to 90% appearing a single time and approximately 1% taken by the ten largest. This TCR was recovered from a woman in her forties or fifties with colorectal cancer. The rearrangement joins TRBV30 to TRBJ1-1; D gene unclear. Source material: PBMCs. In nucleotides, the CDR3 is TGTGCCTGGTCCGCCGGGGTCTCGAACACTGAAGCTTTCTTT. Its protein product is CAWSAGVSNTEAFF.